This TCR beta chain stems from a study of T cell responses to AZD1222 COVID-19 vaccine. Whole-study results and caveats: Repertoire sampling happened only post peak T cell response. There were mostly white British donors and more females than males, and clonal diversity was possibly underestimated. A reported finding is that nearly half of spike-specific TCRs target unmutated variant regions.

The data were produced by immunoSEQ multiplex PCR, yet TCRdb's version contains in-frame clones alone and is incomplete. This table holds roughly 140,000 clones, roughly 93% found once. Analyses pooled second doses at about 4 or about 12 weeks. Worth noting for this clone: The antigen remains unidentified.

The source of this sequence is an adult who received the AZD1222 COVID-19 vaccine. The sample here was peripheral blood, taken 28 days after the second AZD1222 dose.

The CDR3 nucleotides read TGTGCCAGCAGCAGCCGGGACAGGGATCATGAGCAGTTCTTC. As protein: CASSSRDRDHEQFF. This chain connects TRBV5-4 to TRBJ2-1, with 9 positions matching TRBD1. The length of the CDR3 is 14 residues. Germline V gene lookup returns CDR1 SGHNT and CDR2 YYREEE (reference sequence). V lost 4 bases and J lost 8; bases outside the gene matches: 7.